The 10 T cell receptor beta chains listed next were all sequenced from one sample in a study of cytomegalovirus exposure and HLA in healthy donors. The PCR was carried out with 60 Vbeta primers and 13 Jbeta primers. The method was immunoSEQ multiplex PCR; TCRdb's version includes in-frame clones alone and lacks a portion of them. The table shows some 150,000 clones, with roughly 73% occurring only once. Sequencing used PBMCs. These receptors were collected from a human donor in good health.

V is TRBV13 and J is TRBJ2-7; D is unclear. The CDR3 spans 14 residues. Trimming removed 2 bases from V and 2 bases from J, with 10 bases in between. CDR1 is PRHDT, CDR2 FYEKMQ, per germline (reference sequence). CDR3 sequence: CASSLIDSPYEQYF. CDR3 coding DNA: TGTGCCAGCAGCTTAATAGACTCTCCCTACGAGCAGTACTTC.

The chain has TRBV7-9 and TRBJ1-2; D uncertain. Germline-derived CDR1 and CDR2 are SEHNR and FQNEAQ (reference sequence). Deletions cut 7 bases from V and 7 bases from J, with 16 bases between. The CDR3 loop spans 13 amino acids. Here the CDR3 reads CASTREGKVGYTF. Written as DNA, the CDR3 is TGTGCCAGCACCCGGGAGGGAAAAGTTGGCTACACCTTC.

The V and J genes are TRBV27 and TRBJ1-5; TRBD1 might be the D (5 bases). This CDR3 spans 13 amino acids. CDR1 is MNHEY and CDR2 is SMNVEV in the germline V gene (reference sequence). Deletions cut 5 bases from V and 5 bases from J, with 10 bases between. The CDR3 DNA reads TGTGCCAGCAGTCCGGGACTGGATCAGCCCCAGCATTTT. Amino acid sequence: CASSPGLDQPQHF.

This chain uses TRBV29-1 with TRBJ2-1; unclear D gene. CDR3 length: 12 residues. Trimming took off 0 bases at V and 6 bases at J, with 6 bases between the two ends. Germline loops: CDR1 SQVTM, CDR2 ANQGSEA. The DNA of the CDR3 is TGCAGCGTTGAAGATAGATTCAATGAGCAGTTCTTC. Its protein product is CSVEDRFNEQFF.

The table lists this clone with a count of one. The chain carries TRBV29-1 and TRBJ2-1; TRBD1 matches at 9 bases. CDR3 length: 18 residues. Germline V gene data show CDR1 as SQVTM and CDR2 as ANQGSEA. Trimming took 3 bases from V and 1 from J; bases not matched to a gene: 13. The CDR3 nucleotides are TGCAGCGTTGACCGGGACAGGGCATTTCGTTATTCCTACAATGAGCAGTTCTTC. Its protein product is CSVDRDRAFRYSYNEQFF.

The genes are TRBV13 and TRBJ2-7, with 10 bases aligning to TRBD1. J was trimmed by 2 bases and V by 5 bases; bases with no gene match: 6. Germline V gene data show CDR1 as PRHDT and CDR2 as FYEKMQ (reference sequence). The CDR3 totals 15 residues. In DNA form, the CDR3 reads TGTGCCAGCAGCCCAGCGGGACAGGGGACCTACGAGCAGTACTTC. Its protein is CASSPAGQGTYEQYF.

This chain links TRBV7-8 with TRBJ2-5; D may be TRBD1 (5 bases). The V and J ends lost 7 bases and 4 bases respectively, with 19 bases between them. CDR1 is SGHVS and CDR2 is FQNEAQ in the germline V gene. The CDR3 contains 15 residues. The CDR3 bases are TGTGCCAGCATCCAGGCCCAGGGCGTTCGAGAGACCCAGTACTTC. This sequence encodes CASIQAQGVRETQYF.

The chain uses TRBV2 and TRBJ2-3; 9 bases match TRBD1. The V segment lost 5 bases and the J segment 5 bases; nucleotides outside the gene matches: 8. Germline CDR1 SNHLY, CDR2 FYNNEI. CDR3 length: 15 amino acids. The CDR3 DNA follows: TGTGCCAGCAGTAGGAACAGGGGGCTAGGAGATACGCAGTATTTT. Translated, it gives CASSRNRGLGDTQYF.

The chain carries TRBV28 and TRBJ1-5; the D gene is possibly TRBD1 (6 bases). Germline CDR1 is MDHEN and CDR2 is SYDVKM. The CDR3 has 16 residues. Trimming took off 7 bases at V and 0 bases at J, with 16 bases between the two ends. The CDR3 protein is CASTRTAAYSNQPQHF. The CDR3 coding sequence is TGTGCCAGCACCCGGACAGCCGCCTATAGCAATCAGCCCCAGCATTTT.

CDR3 loop: CASSRTGTSTNEKLFF. CDR3 in DNA: TGTGCCAGCTCGCGGACAGGGACTTCAACTAATGAAAAACTGTTTTTT. The V gene is TRBV18, the J gene TRBJ1-4; the match to TRBD1 covers 8 bases. Germline lookup yields CDR1 KGHSH and CDR2 LQKENI. The J segment lost 0 bases and the V segment lost 6 bases, leaving 6 bases of the junction unmatched. The CDR3 is 16 amino acids.